The present T cell receptor beta chain was sequenced within a study of T cells in Graves' hyperthyroidism and ophthalmopathy. With 10 bases removed from V and 7 bases from J, the gap between germline ends came to 8 bases. Germline V gives CDR1 MDHEN, CDR2 SYDVKM. The CDR3 is 10 residues long. What was amplified from RNA transcripts were TCR beta CDR3 regions. In the first-round RT-PCR of the TCR CDR3, the HTBI primer set was used. TCRdb recomputed calls from the multiplex PCR reads with MiXCR, one row per CDR3 protein. The table records 300,000 to 450,000 distinct CDR3 sequences, 25% of them present only once. The study based diagnoses on clinical symptoms, serum thyroxine and TRAb, thyroid ultrasound and orbital computed tomography.

Sequences were obtained from blood. V gene TRBV28 combines with J gene TRBJ1-5, with D possibly being TRBD1 (5 bases). The receptor comes from a middle-aged man with Graves' hyperthyroidism. The CDR3 here is CATGGQPQHF. In DNA form, the CDR3 reads TGTGCCACCGGGGGGCAGCCCCAGCATTTT.